The next 25 T cell receptor beta chains were all read from a single sample in a study of T cell responses to AZD1222 COVID-19 vaccine (dated by TCRdb to the early 2020s). The sample's time point label, decoded: about 28 days (+/-7) after the second vaccine dose. The library was prepared using the immunoSEQ multiplex PCR assay. TCRdb carries this immuneACCESS record with in-frame sequences only. Its versions omit some clonotypes, under half of them owing to an unresolved V gene in the studies checked, with the rest unexplained. This sample is represented by about 80,000 clones; around 90% of them were singletons. Approximately 8% of the sample belongs to the ten largest clones. The input for sequencing was peripheral blood, taken 28 days after the second AZD1222 dose. The source of these receptors is an adult who received the AZD1222 COVID-19 vaccine.

The chain has TRBV6-5 and TRBJ2-1, with D possibly being TRBD2 (6 bases). With 9 bases removed from V and 3 bases from J, the gap between germline ends came to 12 bases. Germline CDR1 and CDR2: MNHEY and SVGAGI. There are 13 residues in the CDR3. CDR3 in DNA: TGTGCCAGTCGGGGGAGTATCTACAATGAGCAGTTCTTC. It codes for CASRGSIYNEQFF.

The gene calls are TRBV7-2 and TRBJ2-7, with TRBD2 matching 9 bases. CDR1 is SGHTA, CDR2 FQGNSA, per germline. This CDR3 comprises 16 residues. The V segment lost 5 bases and the J segment 2 bases; nucleotides outside the gene matches: 10. The CDR3 here is CASSAQSGRPTYEQYF. CDR3 bases: TGTGCCAGCAGCGCCCAAAGCGGGAGGCCCACCTACGAGCAGTACTTC.

The chain carries TRBV7-8 and TRBJ1-4, with D unclear. Germline CDR1 reads SGHVS; CDR2 reads FQNEAQ. Trimming took off 7 bases at V and 2 bases at J, with 11 bases between the two ends. The CDR3 is 14 amino acids. DNA of the CDR3: TGTGCCAGCACCCCTTCACGGACTAATGAAAAACTGTTTTTT. Translated, it gives CASTPSRTNEKLFF.

This clone is a singleton in its sample. The chain combines TRBV28 with TRBJ1-6; maybe TRBD1 (5 bases). The CDR3 sequence is 15 residues long. The ends were cut back, 7 bases at V and 9 bases at J, with 19 bases in the middle. Germline CDR1 is MDHEN and CDR2 is SYDVKM. CDR3 coding DNA: TGTGCCAGCACCCCGAGTCAGGGTGGAACTTCACCCCTCCACTTT. Its translation: CASTPSQGGTSPLHF.

The rearrangement joins TRBV27 to TRBJ1-6; D gene unclear. The CDR3 has 16 amino acids. The germline CDR1 and CDR2 sequences are MNHEY and SMNVEV (reference sequence). Trimming stripped 5 bases from V and 5 bases from J, with 16 bases between. The CDR3 is CASSKTRRDNNSPLHF. The CDR3 nucleotides are TGTGCCAGCAGTAAAACCCGCCGCGATAATAATTCACCCCTCCACTTT.

The genes are TRBV5-1 and TRBJ1-5; a possible D gene is TRBD1 (6 bases). V lost 4 bases and J 3 bases, leaving 17 bases between the germline ends. Per germline, CDR1 SGHRS and CDR2 YFSETQ. The CDR3 runs to 16 residues. The CDR3 DNA sequence: TGCGCCAGCAGCAGAGGGGGAGGGCGGGACAATCAGCCCCAGCATTTT. Its translation: CASSRGGGRDNQPQHF.

This clone was observed once. V gene TRBV4-3 combines with J gene TRBJ1-5; D may be TRBD1 (5 bases). V dropped 0 bases and J dropped 4 bases, with 10 bases sitting between them. Germline CDR1 is LGHNA and CDR2 is YSLEER. The CDR3 has 15 residues. Here the CDR3 reads CASSQEVTANQPQHF. CDR3 bases: TGCGCCAGCAGCCAAGAGGTGACAGCTAATCAGCCCCAGCATTTT.

Only one count was recorded for this clone. The genes are TRBV7-2 and TRBJ2-3; 8 positions match TRBD2. Germline CDR1 reads SGHTA; CDR2 reads FQGNSA. V shed 8 bases, J shed 2 bases, and the junction held 6 bases outside the gene matches. The CDR3 sequence is 14 residues long. Here the CDR3 DNA reads TGTGCCAGCCGCGTGACTAGCGCCACAGATACGCAGTATTTT. Its protein product is CASRVTSATDTQYF.

The V and J genes are TRBV7-2 and TRBJ2-2; 9 bases agree with TRBD1. The CDR3 is 16 amino acids. Germline CDR1 reads SGHTA; CDR2 reads FQGNSA. J gave up 5 bases and V 5 bases, and 9 bases lay outside the gene matches. CDR3 bases: TGTGCCAGCAGCACCTACAGGGGGACAGGGACCGGGGAGCTGTTTTTT. Protein: CASSTYRGTGTGELFF.

The chain has TRBV2 and TRBJ1-2, with TRBD1 matching over 7 bases. V lost 5 bases to trimming and J lost 2 bases; unmatched junction nucleotides: 11. The CDR3 is 16 amino acids. CDR1 and CDR2 (germline): SNHLY, FYNNEI. Written as DNA, the CDR3 is TGTGCCAGCAGTCAAATTGGGACAGAAATAAACTATGGCTACACCTTC. Translation gives CASSQIGTEINYGYTF.

The chain carries TRBV7-9 and TRBJ2-2; 7 bases match TRBD1. Losses at the gene ends were 2 bases for V and 4 bases for J; bases not matched to a gene: 4. CDR1 and CDR2 (germline): SEHNR, FQNEAQ (reference sequence). This CDR3 region has 15 residues. The DNA of the CDR3 is TGTGCCAGCAGCTTAATCGCAGGGGGCACCGGGGAGCTGTTTTTT. This gives the protein CASSLIAGGTGELFF.

The V gene is TRBV10-1, the J gene TRBJ2-6, with D unclear. V lost 3 bases and J lost 4, with 4 bases in between. The CDR3 has 13 amino acids. Germline-derived CDR1 and CDR2 are WNHNN and SYGVQD (reference sequence). CDR3 sequence (DNA): TGCGCCAGCAGTGAATCCGGGGCCAACGTCCTGACTTTC. Protein: CASSESGANVLTF.

The chain links TRBV5-1 to TRBJ1-3, with 8 positions matching TRBD1. The CDR3 totals 15 residues. Germline values: CDR1 SGHRS, CDR2 YFSETQ. V shed 3 bases, J shed 3 bases, and the junction held 5 bases outside the gene matches. CDR3 in amino acids: CASSSSGGSGNTIYF. In DNA form, the CDR3 reads TGCGCCAGCAGCTCCTCAGGGGGCAGTGGAAACACCATATATTTT.

This clone was counted a single time. The chain carries TRBV10-3 and TRBJ2-7; possibly TRBD2 for D (6 bases). Trimming took off 1 base at V and 7 bases at J, with 8 bases between the two ends. Looked up from germline, CDR1 is ENHRY and CDR2 is SYGVKD. The CDR3 length is 12 residues. The CDR3 loop is CAISEWREEQYF. In DNA, the CDR3 is TGTGCCATCAGTGAGTGGAGGGAAGAGCAGTACTTC.

The chain recombines TRBV19 with TRBJ1-5, with D possibly TRBD1 on 6 matching bases. The CDR3 runs to 15 residues. CDR1 is LNHDA and CDR2 is SQIVND in the germline V gene (reference sequence). Trimming took off 3 bases at V and 4 bases at J, with 13 bases between the two ends. The CDR3 region has the DNA TGTGCCAGTAGTATCCCAGGGGCGCGTAATCAGCCCCAGCATTTT. This gives the protein CASSIPGARNQPQHF.

The V and J genes are TRBV10-3 and TRBJ1-6; 11 positions agree with TRBD1. The CDR3 sequence is 16 residues long. V gave up 2 bases and J gave up 9 bases; unmatched junction bases: 6. Germline CDR1 ENHRY, CDR2 SYGVKD. CDR3 nucleotides: TGTGCCATCAGTGAGGGGGGACAGGGGGTTGCTTCACCCCTCCACTTT. Translated, it gives CAISEGGQGVASPLHF.

The chain combines TRBV12-3 or TRBV12-4 with TRBJ1-1, with no clear D. The CDR3 sequence is 12 residues long. V lost 4 bases and J lost 8, with 11 bases in between. The CDR3 DNA reads TGTGCCAGCAGTTCCCGACGGGGAGAAGCTTTCTTT. Translated: CASSSRRGEAFF.

The chain carries TRBV12-3 or TRBV12-4 and TRBJ2-7; no firm D call. The V and J ends lost 6 bases and 5 bases respectively, with 11 bases between them. This CDR3 region has 12 residues. The CDR3 loop is CASSLRRDEQYF. Here the CDR3 DNA reads TGTGCCAGCAGCCTGAGGAGAGACGAGCAGTACTTC.

The chain has TRBV5-1 and TRBJ2-2; no clear D. The V end lost 0 bases, the J end lost 3 bases, and 6 bases lay between the germline ends. Germline assignment: CDR1 SGHRS and CDR2 YFSETQ. This CDR3 region has 14 residues. DNA for the CDR3: TGCGCCAGCAGCTTGGCTATTTACACCGGGGAGCTGTTTTTT. Residues: CASSLAIYTGELFF.

This clone has just one count. This chain connects TRBV7-6 to TRBJ2-5, with 12 bases lining up with TRBD2. CDR1 SGHVS and CDR2 FNYEAQ come from the germline V gene. V shed 3 bases, J shed 5 bases, and the junction held 16 bases outside the gene matches. There are 19 residues in the CDR3. The CDR3 reads CASSLKYTGLAGLEETQYF. The CDR3 DNA reads as TGTGCCAGCAGCTTGAAGTATACTGGACTAGCGGGATTAGAGGAGACCCAGTACTTC. Full variable domain (outside the CDR3, taken from reference TRBV7-6 and TRBJ2-5): GAGVSQSPRYKVTKRGQDVALRCDPISGHVSLYWYRQALGQGPEFLTYFNYEAQQDKSGLPNDRFSAERPEGSISTLTIQRTEQRDSAMYRCASSLKYTGLAGLEETQYFGPGTRLLVL.

The table lists this clone with a count of one. This chain joins TRBV3-1 (or the pseudogene TRBV3-2) and TRBJ2-1; tentative D call: TRBD1 (5 bases). CDR1 LGHDT and CDR2 YNNKEL come from the germline V gene (reference sequence). The CDR3 length is 14 residues. Trimming removed 1 base from V and 10 bases from J, with 14 bases in between. The CDR3 is CASSQVSRGDEQFF. CDR3 bases: TGTGCCAGCAGCCAAGTGAGTAGGGGCGACGAGCAGTTCTTC.

This chain connects TRBV7-3 to TRBJ2-2, with TRBD1 identical over 7 bases. The CDR3 consists of 15 residues. The V segment lost 6 bases and the J segment 6 bases; nucleotides outside the gene matches: 10. CDR1 is SGHTA and CDR2 is FQGTGA in the germline V gene. The CDR3 sequence is CASSPGQVWAGELFF. The CDR3, as DNA: TGTGCCAGCAGTCCCGGACAGGTTTGGGCCGGGGAGCTGTTTTTT.

Only one count was recorded for this clone. V gene TRBV4-2 combines with J gene TRBJ2-3; no firm D call. CDR1 and CDR2 (germline): LGHNA, YNFKEQ. V gave up 2 bases and J gave up 2 bases, with 11 bases separating them. The CDR3 consists of 15 residues. DNA of the CDR3: TGTGCCAGCAGCCAAAGTGACTCCACCACAGATACGCAGTATTTT. Translation: CASSQSDSTTDTQYF.

The gene calls are TRBV6-5 and TRBJ1-1; D not resolved. Trimming left V 0 bases short and J 0 bases short, with 11 bases between. Germline CDR1 is MNHEY and CDR2 is SVGAGI. This CDR3 region has 16 residues. The CDR3 protein is CASSYSSARLNTEAFF. CDR3 DNA: TGTGCCAGCAGTTACTCGAGTGCCAGATTGAACACTGAAGCTTTCTTT.

The chain uses TRBV27 and TRBJ2-7; TRBD2 agrees at 12 bases. This CDR3 region has 14 residues. V gave up 6 bases and J gave up 6 bases; unmatched junction bases: 6. In germline, CDR1 is MNHEY, CDR2 SMNVEV (reference sequence). For the CDR3, the DNA is TGTGCCAGCAGGAGGACTAGCGGGAATTTCGAGCAGTACTTC. Translation gives CASRRTSGNFEQYF.